What follows are 19 T cell receptor beta chains derived from one specimen sequenced in a study of Ad26.COV2.S vaccination and SARS-CoV-2 variants. Treatment of the sample: 19 received Ad26.COV2.S at low or high dose, single or two shots; about 5 received placebo; per-sample allocation not given. Samples analyzed were those drawn on day 63 after the first vaccine or placebo injection. TCRdb's copy holds only in-frame clones and misses some; the assay was immunoSEQ multiplex PCR. The table lists 350,000 to 400,000 clones, about 89% of them singletons. The sample in question was peripheral blood, obtained in a trial of Ad26.COV2.S vaccine versus placebo. These receptors were obtained from a person between 18 and 65 years old who received the Ad26.COV2.S COVID-19 vaccine or a placebo.

The rearrangement joins TRBV19 to TRBJ1-6; the match to TRBD1 covers 10 bases. This CDR3 region has 15 residues. With V trimmed by 7 bases and J by 6 bases, 6 bases remained unmatched. Germline V lookup: CDR1 LNHDA, CDR2 SQIVND (reference sequence). The CDR3 loop is CASKTTGGRNSPLHF. Written as DNA, the CDR3 is TGTGCCAGTAAGACGACAGGGGGCCGTAATTCACCCCTCCACTTT.

The chain is built from TRBV3-1 (or the pseudogene TRBV3-2) and TRBJ2-1, with TRBD2 matching over 13 bases. V was pared by 4 bases and J by 0 bases, with 6 bases of the junction left unmatched. This CDR3 is 18 amino acids long. From germline, CDR1 is LGHDT and CDR2 YNNKEL (reference sequence). The CDR3 sequence is CASSPTSGRRSSYNEQFF. The CDR3 nucleotides are TGTGCCAGCAGCCCGACTAGCGGGAGGAGGAGCTCCTACAATGAGCAGTTCTTC.

V and J are TRBV27 and TRBJ1-2; D possibly corresponds to TRBD1 (5 bases). Germline values: CDR1 MNHEY, CDR2 SMNVEV (reference sequence). V gave up 6 bases and J gave up 3 bases, with 17 bases separating them. The CDR3 is 15 residues long. The DNA for the CDR3 is TGTGCCAGCAGCCTCCTGGGGGGGTCGGACTATGGCTACACCTTC. Translating it yields CASSLLGGSDYGYTF.

V gene TRBV29-1 combines with J gene TRBJ1-5; TRBD1 matches at 10 bases. V dropped 1 base and J dropped 6; count of bases not matched to a gene: 0. The CDR3 extends over 13 amino acids. Germline CDR1 and CDR2: SQVTM and ANQGSEA. The CDR3 spells CSVEGTGGQPQHF. CDR3 bases: TGCAGCGTTGAAGGGACAGGGGGTCAGCCCCAGCATTTT. Looking up the rest from reference TRBV29-1 and TRBJ1-5 gives the full variable domain: SAVISQKPSRDICQRGTSLTIQCQVDSQVTMMFWYRQQPGQSLTLIATANQGSEATYESGFVIDKFPISRPNLTFSTLTVSNMSPEDSSIYLCSVEGTGGQPQHFGDGTRLSIL.

The chain links TRBV27 to TRBJ2-4; 11 nucleotides align to TRBD2. With V trimmed by 4 bases and J by 1 base, 9 bases remained unmatched. The CDR3 sequence is 18 residues long. Germline CDR1 reads MNHEY; CDR2 reads SMNVEV (reference sequence). The CDR3 loop reads CASSYTGTSGVAKNIQYF. In DNA, the CDR3 is TGTGCCAGCAGTTATACCGGGACTAGCGGCGTGGCCAAAAACATTCAGTACTTC.

V usage is TRBV30 and J usage is TRBJ2-1, with 10 bases aligning to TRBD1. The CDR3 extends over 14 amino acids. V lost 6 bases and J lost 3; bases outside the gene matches: 5. Germline lookup yields CDR1 GTSNPN and CDR2 SVGIG (reference sequence). The DNA for the CDR3 is TGTGCCTGCCGACGGGACAGGGGCTACAATGAGCAGTTCTTC. Its translation: CACRRDRGYNEQFF.

The J gene is TRBJ2-3, the V gene TRBV18, with 9 nucleotides matching TRBD2. V was clipped by 1 base and J by 0 bases; unmatched bases: 2. This CDR3 is 16 amino acids long. Germline CDR1 and CDR2: KGHSH and LQKENI. CDR3 loop: CASSPRLAGSTDTQYF. CDR3 coding DNA: TGTGCCAGCTCACCACGCCTAGCGGGAAGCACAGATACGCAGTATTTT. The full variable domain, its missing parts supplied by reference TRBV18 and TRBJ2-3, is NAGVMQNPRHLVRRRGQEARLRCSPMKGHSHVYWYRQLPEEGLKFMVYLQKENIIDESGMPKERFSAEFPKEGPSILRIQQVVRGDSAAYFCASSPRLAGSTDTQYFGPGTRLTVL.

The chain links TRBV18 to TRBJ2-3; D gene uncertain. The CDR3 spans 13 residues. The germline V gene has CDR1 KGHSH and CDR2 LQKENI. The V end lost 3 bases, the J end lost 0 bases, and 4 bases lay between the germline ends. The CDR3 region is CASSPASTDTQYF. CDR3 DNA sequence: TGTGCCAGCTCACCGGCGAGCACAGATACGCAGTATTTT.

The V call is TRBV4-1, the J call TRBJ1-1; D uncertain. V was cut by 1 base and J by 2 bases, with 11 bases left in between. Germline lookup yields CDR1 MGHRA and CDR2 YSYEKL. This CDR3 spans 15 amino acids. CDR3 DNA sequence: TGCGCCAGCAGCCAAGGCCAACCCCTTAACACTGAAGCTTTCTTT. It codes for CASSQGQPLNTEAFF.

The chain combines TRBV3-1 (or the pseudogene TRBV3-2) with TRBJ2-1; D remains ambiguous. Trimming removed 3 bases from V and 0 bases from J, with 12 bases in between. Looked up from germline, CDR1 is LGHDT and CDR2 is YNNKEL (reference sequence). The CDR3 extends over 16 amino acids. The CDR3 loop is CASSHVDSGSYNEQFF. The CDR3, as DNA: TGTGCCAGCAGCCATGTTGACTCTGGCTCCTACAATGAGCAGTTCTTC.

The chain recombines TRBV25-1 with TRBJ1-1; D ambiguous. Germline CDR1 is MGHDK and CDR2 is SYGVNS. The CDR3 consists of 12 residues. V was shortened by 4 bases and J by 6 bases, with 9 bases between the two germline ends. CDR3 loop: CASSVSWAEAFF. CDR3 nucleotides: TGTGCCAGCAGTGTTTCGTGGGCTGAAGCTTTCTTT.

V and J are TRBV6-2 or TRBV6-3 and TRBJ1-5, with a tentative D call TRBD1 (5 bases). Per germline, CDR1 MNHEY and CDR2 SVGEGT. V lost 4 bases, J lost 2 bases, and 15 bases lay in between. CDR3 size: 16 residues. Here the CDR3 reads CASSSSVGTRNQPQHF. For the CDR3, the DNA is TGTGCCAGCAGTTCCTCAGTCGGGACTCGCAATCAGCCCCAGCATTTT.

The chain has TRBV3-1 (or the pseudogene TRBV3-2) and TRBJ2-7, with 10 bases identical to TRBD2. After removal of 4 bases from V and 2 bases from J, the junction contained 5 bases not matched to a gene. This CDR3 spans 15 amino acids. From germline, CDR1 is LGHDT and CDR2 YNNKEL (reference sequence). CDR3 residues: CASSLLAGAPYEQYF. The CDR3, as DNA: TGTGCCAGCAGCCTCCTAGCGGGAGCACCCTACGAGCAGTACTTC.

V is TRBV11-3 and J is TRBJ1-1; D is unclear. CDR1 SGHNT and CDR2 YENEEA come from the germline V gene. The CDR3 has 14 amino acids. The V and J ends lost 1 base and 1 base respectively, with 7 bases between them. The CDR3 nucleotides are TGTGCCAGCAGCTTAGGGATCGGGAACACTGAAGCTTTCTTT. This codes for CASSLGIGNTEAFF.

The chain couples TRBV9 to TRBJ2-1; D ambiguous. Per the germline V gene, CDR1 is SGDLS and CDR2 is YYNGEE. The CDR3 has 15 amino acids. The V gene lost 4 bases and the J gene lost 0 bases, with 11 bases spanning the gap. The CDR3 loop reads CASSSSSGSYNEQFF. CDR3 nucleotides: TGTGCCAGCAGCTCGAGCTCTGGCTCCTACAATGAGCAGTTCTTC.

The chain is built from TRBV11-2 and TRBJ2-7; 7 bases line up with TRBD1. Unmatched junction bases numbered 9, after V lost 5 bases and J lost 2 bases. CDR3 size: 15 residues. The V gene's germline CDR1 is SGHAT and CDR2 FQNNGV. The CDR3 DNA reads TGTGCCAGCAGCCCCTCCGGGGACAGCACCTACGAGCAGTACTTC. Its protein is CASSPSGDSTYEQYF.

The V and J genes are TRBV19 and TRBJ2-3, with D possibly being TRBD2 (9 bases). There are 18 residues in the CDR3. Germline V gene data show CDR1 as LNHDA and CDR2 as SQIVND (reference sequence). Trimming took off 5 bases at V and 1 base at J, with 22 bases between the two ends. This chain's CDR3 is CASSRTGPRTSGTDTQYF. The CDR3 region has the DNA TGTGCCAGTAGTCGGACAGGGCCGAGGACTAGCGGCACAGATACGCAGTATTTT.

This chain links TRBV28 with TRBJ2-5; D might be TRBD1 or TRBD2, each matching 5 bases. V lost 8 bases and J lost 4, with 14 bases in between. The germline gives CDR1 MDHEN, CDR2 SYDVKM. The CDR3 is made up of 13 amino acids. CDR3 nucleotides: TGTGCCAGCTTACTACCTGGGGGAGAGACCCAGTACTTC. This codes for CASLLPGGETQYF.

A word on this clone: The identical CDR3 is also encoded by other nucleotide sequences in the sample. The J gene is TRBJ2-7, the V gene TRBV28; D gene uncertain. V gave up 2 bases and J gave up 2 bases, with 4 bases separating them. The CDR3 covers 12 residues. The V gene's germline CDR1 is MDHEN and CDR2 SYDVKM. The CDR3 sequence: CASSLQPYEQYF. The CDR3 region has the DNA TGTGCCAGCAGTTTACAACCCTACGAGCAGTACTTC. Full variable domain (remainder filled in from reference TRBV28 and TRBJ2-7): DVKVTQSSRYLVKRTGEKVFLECVQDMDHENMFWYRQDPGLGLRLIYFSYDVKMKEKGDIPEGYSVSREKKERFSLILESASTNQTSMYLCASSLQPYEQYFGPGTRLTVT.